Below, 12 T cell receptor beta chains from the same sample are listed, as sequenced in a study of CD8 T cells in Susac syndrome. With random hexamers, reverse transcription was performed on roughly 0.5 to 1 ug of RNA. TCRdb recomputed calls from the immunoSEQ multiplex PCR reads with MiXCR, one row per CDR3 protein. The table shows almost 450,000 distinct CDR3 sequences, with 75% to 90% occurring only once. Sequenced: CD8+ T cells from PBMCs. These receptors were taken from a human donor with multiple sclerosis.

This clonotype is a singleton in its sample. The CDR3: CASSGGIGHNEQFF. The CDR3 DNA follows: TGTGCCAGCAGTGGCGGGATCGGTCACAATGAGCAGTTCTTC. The J gene is TRBJ2-1, the V gene TRBV2; TRBD2 is a possible D gene (6 bases). The CDR3 is 14 amino acids. Germline CDR1 is SNHLY and CDR2 is FYNNEI. V was cut by 4 bases and J by 5 bases, with 12 bases left in between.

This chain uses TRBV6-1 with TRBJ1-4, with 9 bases identical to TRBD1. The CDR3 sequence is 16 residues long. CDR1 and CDR2 (germline): MNHNS, SASEGT. After removal of 6 bases from V and 2 bases from J, the junction contained 7 bases not matched to a gene. The chain's CDR3 is CASRRNRGQTNEKLFF. The CDR3 region has the DNA TGTGCCAGCAGACGTAACAGGGGGCAGACTAATGAAAAACTGTTTTTT.

With regard to this clonotype: One end of the junction varies from germline; a read error may be responsible. The chain uses TRBV27 and TRBJ1-5, with D unclear. There are 14 residues in the CDR3. CDR1 is MNHEY and CDR2 is SMNVEV in the germline V gene (reference sequence). This CDR3 is CASSFGQRNQPQHF. DNA for the CDR3: TGTGCCAGCAGTTTCGGGCAAAGAAATCAGCCTCAGCATTTT.

The V gene is TRBV7-6, the J gene TRBJ1-4, with D possibly matching TRBD1 (5 bases). V lost 4 bases and J lost 8, with 17 bases in between. The CDR3 extends over 15 amino acids. The germline CDR1 and CDR2 sequences are SGHVS and FNYEAQ. CDR3 nucleotides: TGTGCCAGCAGCTCCGATTTTCAGGGTTACGAAAAACTGTTTTTT. This sequence encodes CASSSDFQGYEKLFF. The whole variable domain, remainder taken from reference TRBV7-6 and TRBJ1-4, is GAGVSQSPRYKVTKRGQDVALRCDPISGHVSLYWYRQALGQGPEFLTYFNYEAQQDKSGLPNDRFSAERPEGSISTLTIQRTEQRDSAMYRCASSSDFQGYEKLFFGSGTQLSVL.

The chain has TRBV7-9 and TRBJ2-1; possibly TRBD2 for D (6 bases). Trimming removed 4 bases at V and 9 bases at J, with 19 bases between. Germline CDR1 is SEHNR and CDR2 is FQNEAQ (reference sequence). The CDR3 sequence is 15 residues long. The CDR3 loop reads CASSSLRGALGEQFF. The CDR3 DNA is TGTGCCAGCAGCTCCCTCCGCGGGGCTCTGGGTGAGCAGTTCTTC. Full variable domain (missing parts from reference TRBV7-9 and TRBJ2-1): DTGVSQNPRHKITKRGQNVTFRCDPISEHNRLYWYRQTLGQGPEFLTYFQNEAQLEKSRLLSDRFSAERPKGSFSTLEIQRTEQGDSAMYLCASSSLRGALGEQFFGPGTRLTVL.

J is TRBJ2-1 and V is TRBV6-5; 8 positions match TRBD1. Germline V gene data show CDR1 as MNHEY and CDR2 as SVGAGI. The trim removed 6 bases at V and 0 bases at J, leaving 13 bases unmatched. The CDR3 is made up of 18 amino acids. Here the CDR3 reads CASRYEWTGTSSYNEQFF. The CDR3 region has the DNA TGTGCCAGCAGGTACGAATGGACAGGGACGAGCTCCTACAATGAGCAGTTCTTC.

The rearrangement links TRBV6-2 or TRBV6-3 to TRBJ2-1, with TRBD2 matching over 8 bases. The V segment lost 6 bases and the J segment 4 bases; nucleotides outside the gene matches: 11. Germline lookup yields CDR1 MNHEY and CDR2 SVGEGT. The CDR3 loop spans 16 amino acids. The CDR3 is CASSPDKLAEYNEQFF. As DNA, the CDR3 is TGTGCCAGCAGCCCTGATAAACTAGCGGAATACAATGAGCAGTTCTTC.

The V gene is TRBV19, the J gene TRBJ2-1; tentatively, D is TRBD2 (6 bases). CDR1 is LNHDA, CDR2 SQIVND, per germline (reference sequence). This CDR3 is built from 15 residues. V dropped 1 base and J dropped 2 bases, with 9 bases sitting between them. CDR3 DNA: TGTGCCAGTAGTATAGGGCGGGAAACCTACAATGAGCAGTTCTTC. This gives the protein CASSIGRETYNEQFF.

The chain has TRBV11-2 and TRBJ2-7, with D possibly being TRBD1 (6 bases). The V gene's germline CDR1 is SGHAT and CDR2 FQNNGV. This CDR3 region has 14 residues. V was shortened by 6 bases and J by 3 bases, with 15 bases between the two germline ends. CDR3 sequence reads: CASSAPHRVYEQYF. The CDR3 nucleotides are TGTGCCAGCAGTGCCCCCCACAGGGTCTACGAGCAGTACTTC.

The chain is built from TRBV7-9 and TRBJ2-1, with 7 bases fitting TRBD1. The CDR3 sequence is 13 residues long. Germline V CDR1 and CDR2: SEHNR, FQNEAQ (reference sequence). The V and J ends lost 2 bases and 7 bases, in that order; junction bases with no gene match: 2. The DNA of the CDR3 is TGTGCCAGCAGCTTAAAGGGGGCAAATGAGCAGTTCTTC. Protein sequence: CASSLKGANEQFF. The full variable domain, completed using reference TRBV7-9 and TRBJ2-1, is DTGVSQNPRHKITKRGQNVTFRCDPISEHNRLYWYRQTLGQGPEFLTYFQNEAQLEKSRLLSDRFSAERPKGSFSTLEIQRTEQGDSAMYLCASSLKGANEQFFGPGTRLTVL.

The chain couples TRBV19 to TRBJ1-1; no definite D call. The germline CDR1 and CDR2 sequences are LNHDA and SQIVND (reference sequence). Trimming took off 7 bases at V and 7 bases at J, with 10 bases between the two ends. This CDR3 has 11 amino acids. The CDR3 region has the DNA TGTGCCAGTATCCGGAGAGATGAAGCTTTCTTT. Translating it yields CASIRRDEAFF. Full variable domain (remainder filled in from reference TRBV19 and TRBJ1-1): DGGITQSPKYLFRKEGQNVTLSCEQNLNHDAMYWYRQDPGQGLRLIYYSQIVNDFQKGDIAEGYSVSREKKESFPLTVTSAQKNPTAFYLCASIRRDEAFFGQGTRLTVV.

Written as DNA, the CDR3 is TGTGCCAGCAGTTACTCGACCCTCGCGGGAGAGGAGTCCCACGAGCAGTACTTC. Encoded protein: CASSYSTLAGEESHEQYF. This chain connects TRBV6-5 to TRBJ2-7; 7 bases are a match to TRBD2. V trimming: 0 bases; J trimming: 5 bases; junction bases outside the gene matches: 16. Germline assignment: CDR1 MNHEY and CDR2 SVGAGI. The CDR3 consists of 18 residues.